These 17 T cell receptor beta chains came from one sample sequenced in a study of T-cell memory formation after mild COVID-19. TCRdb re-derived calls from the 5' RACE reads in MiXCR, one entry per CDR3 protein. The table lists about 170,000 distinct CDR3 sequences, roughly 13% of them singletons. Sequenced sample: PBMCs or a T cell subset sorted from them (not recorded which). Source of these receptors: a man between 18 and 35 years old who had mild COVID-19 (a few samples of this study predate the infection). Cell type and time point are not known.

This clonotype was counted a few times. The chain carries TRBV28 and TRBJ1-4; possibly TRBD1 for D (6 bases). The CDR3 length is 14 residues. CDR1 is MDHEN, CDR2 SYDVKM, per germline. V was shortened by 5 bases and J by 7 bases, with 14 bases between the two germline ends. CDR3 in DNA: TGTGCCAGCAGTGATGGACAGTACGGTGAAAAACTGTTTTTT. This sequence encodes CASSDGQYGEKLFF.

The rearrangement links TRBV6-5 to TRBJ2-7; weak D call: TRBD1 (6 bases). V gave up 5 bases and J gave up 3 bases, with 20 bases separating them. The CDR3 covers 16 residues. The germline V gene encodes CDR1 MNHEY and CDR2 SVGAGI. The CDR3 DNA is TGTGCCAGCAGTCCCTACGGACAGCCCCGGGGCTACGAGCAGTACTTC. Its protein product is CASSPYGQPRGYEQYF.

This chain links TRBV7-3 with TRBJ2-3; D is possibly TRBD2 (6 bases). Germline V gene lookup returns CDR1 SGHTA and CDR2 FQGTGA. V gave up 5 bases and J gave up 6 bases, with 15 bases separating them. The CDR3 totals 14 residues. The CDR3 bases are TGTGCCAGCAGCCTAAGGGACTGGGAGGATACGCAGTATTTT. Its translation is CASSLRDWEDTQYF.

In its sample, this clonotype was seen many times. The chain links TRBV27 to TRBJ1-1; D ambiguous. The V gene lost 3 bases and the J gene lost 4 bases, with 9 bases spanning the gap. CDR3 length: 13 residues. The germline V gene has CDR1 MNHEY and CDR2 SMNVEV (reference sequence). CDR3 loop: CASSFKETTEAFF. CDR3 DNA: TGTGCCAGCAGTTTTAAAGAGACCACTGAAGCTTTCTTT.

The CDR3 here is CASSYSDSHTDTQYF. CDR3 coding DNA: TGTGCCAGCAGTTACTCAGACAGTCACACAGATACGCAGTATTTT. This chain connects TRBV6-2 or TRBV6-3 to TRBJ2-3; a possible D gene is TRBD1 (5 bases). Germline V lookup: CDR1 MNHEY, CDR2 SVGEGT. Between the trimmed V and J ends, which lost 0 bases and 2 bases, there was a span of 9 bases. The CDR3 extends over 15 amino acids.

The chain carries TRBV4-2 and TRBJ2-1; 8 bases fit TRBD1. V was pared by 4 bases and J by 10 bases, with 18 bases of the junction left unmatched. The V gene's germline CDR1 is LGHNA and CDR2 YNFKEQ. The CDR3 loop spans 17 amino acids. In nucleotides, the CDR3 is TGTGCCAGCAGCCGGAACTCGATGAGGACAGGGTCGGGGGAGCAGTTCTTC. This encodes CASSRNSMRTGSGEQFF.

The chain recombines TRBV7-6 with TRBJ1-3, with D hard to call. Trimming pared 0 bases from V and 7 bases from J, leaving 13 bases between. CDR3 length: 15 residues. The germline CDR1 and CDR2 sequences are SGHVS and FNYEAQ. CDR3 nucleotide sequence: TGTGCCAGCAGCTTAGCGATATGGGATCGGAACACCATATATTTT. Its protein product is CASSLAIWDRNTIYF.

J is TRBJ2-6 and V is TRBV12-3 or TRBV12-4, with 7 bases fitting TRBD1. V shed 6 bases and J 4 bases; nucleotides not matched to a gene: 3. This CDR3 comprises 14 residues. The DNA for the CDR3 is TGTGCCAGCAGGGGACAGACGGGGGCCAACGTCCTGACTTTC. This encodes CASRGQTGANVLTF.

The chain combines TRBV7-2 with TRBJ1-1; no firm D call. Germline CDR1 is SGHTA and CDR2 is FQGNSA. V was cut by 4 bases and J by 1 base, with 10 bases left in between. CDR3 length: 14 amino acids. CDR3 coding DNA: TGTGCCAGCAGCTCGTCACCACCGAACACTGAAGCTTTCTTT. This codes for CASSSSPPNTEAFF.

This clonotype was counted between two and nine times. The rearrangement joins TRBV11-1 to TRBJ2-2; TRBD2 might be the D (6 bases). The V gene lost 5 bases and the J gene lost 6 bases, with 19 bases spanning the gap. The CDR3 consists of 16 residues. Germline V gives CDR1 SGHAT, CDR2 FQDESV (reference sequence). The CDR3: CASSAQTAGTAGELFF. CDR3 DNA sequence: TGTGCCAGCAGCGCCCAGACAGCGGGCACCGCCGGGGAGCTGTTTTTT.

The genes are TRBV5-1 and TRBJ1-2; 11 bases are shared with TRBD1. Unmatched junction bases numbered 5, after V lost 3 bases and J lost 7 bases. Germline V gene lookup returns CDR1 SGHRS and CDR2 YFSETQ. The CDR3 is 14 amino acids. In DNA form, the CDR3 reads TGCGCCAGCAGCTCGTCCGGGACAGGGGGTGGCTACACCTTC. It translates to CASSSSGTGGGYTF.

This clonotype was found many times. J is TRBJ2-3 and V is TRBV4-3, with D uncertain. Germline loops: CDR1 LGHNA, CDR2 YSLEER. The CDR3 consists of 16 residues. V lost 0 bases and J lost 2, with 12 bases in between. In DNA, the CDR3 is TGCGCCAGCAGCCAAGATGGGGATCGGGCCACAGATACGCAGTATTTT. Its protein is CASSQDGDRATDTQYF.

There are many counts of this clonotype. The gene calls are TRBV7-2 and TRBJ2-2, with 7 bases fitting TRBD1. Germline V lookup: CDR1 SGHTA, CDR2 FQGNSA. The CDR3 sequence is 16 residues long. Trimming took 3 bases from V and 5 from J; bases not matched to a gene: 9. CDR3 bases: TGTGCCAGCAGCTTTACCGGGACAGTACGTACCGGGGAGCTGTTTTTT. This codes for CASSFTGTVRTGELFF. The full variable domain, in which reference TRBV7-2 and TRBJ2-2 provide the parts outside the CDR3, is GAGVSQSPSNKVTEKGKDVELRCDPISGHTALYWYRQSLGQGLEFLIYFQGNSAPDKSGLPSDRFSAERTGGSVSTLTIQRTQQEDSAVYLCASSFTGTVRTGELFFGEGSRLTVL.

This clonotype was detected a few times. The chain has TRBV10-3 and TRBJ2-3; possible D gene TRBD1, 6 bases. With 5 bases removed from V and 8 bases from J, the gap between germline ends came to 11 bases. Germline CDR1 is ENHRY and CDR2 is SYGVKD. CDR3 length: 12 residues. The CDR3 sequence: CAISQGPGTQYF. CDR3 sequence (DNA): TGTGCCATCAGTCAGGGGCCCGGTACGCAGTATTTT.

The chain couples TRBV5-1 to TRBJ2-6, with D perhaps TRBD1 (5 bases). The germline gives CDR1 SGHRS, CDR2 YFSETQ. Between the trimmed V and J ends, which lost 3 bases and 0 bases, there was a span of 13 bases. The CDR3 has 17 residues. In DNA form, the CDR3 reads TGCGCCAGCAGCTCCTCGACAGATTTCTCTGGGGCCAACGTCCTGACTTTC. Protein product: CASSSSTDFSGANVLTF. Supplemented by reference TRBV5-1 and TRBJ2-6, the full variable domain reads KAGVTQTPRYLIKTRGQQVTLSCSPISGHRSVSWYQQTPGQGLQFLFEYFSETQRNKGNFPGRFSGRQFSNSRSEMNVSTLELGDSALYLCASSSSTDFSGANVLTFGAGSRLTVL.

The rearrangement joins TRBV3-1 to TRBJ2-5, with 10 positions matching TRBD2. CDR1 and CDR2 from the germline V gene are LGHDT and YNNKEL (reference sequence). Trimming took 4 bases from V and 3 from J; bases not matched to a gene: 5. This CDR3 spans 15 amino acids. As DNA, the CDR3 is TGTGCCAGCAGCCCACCGGGACTAGCGAAAGAGACCCAGTACTTC. It translates to CASSPPGLAKETQYF.

This clonotype has a handful of counts. The V and J genes are TRBV6-2 or TRBV6-3 and TRBJ2-7; no clear D gene. The germline V gene has CDR1 MNHEY and CDR2 SVGEGT. V was clipped by 4 bases and J by 2 bases, with 6 bases between them. The CDR3 extends over 12 amino acids. The CDR3 DNA is TGTGCCAGCAGTTTAGTCACCTACGAGCAGTACTTC. Residues: CASSLVTYEQYF.